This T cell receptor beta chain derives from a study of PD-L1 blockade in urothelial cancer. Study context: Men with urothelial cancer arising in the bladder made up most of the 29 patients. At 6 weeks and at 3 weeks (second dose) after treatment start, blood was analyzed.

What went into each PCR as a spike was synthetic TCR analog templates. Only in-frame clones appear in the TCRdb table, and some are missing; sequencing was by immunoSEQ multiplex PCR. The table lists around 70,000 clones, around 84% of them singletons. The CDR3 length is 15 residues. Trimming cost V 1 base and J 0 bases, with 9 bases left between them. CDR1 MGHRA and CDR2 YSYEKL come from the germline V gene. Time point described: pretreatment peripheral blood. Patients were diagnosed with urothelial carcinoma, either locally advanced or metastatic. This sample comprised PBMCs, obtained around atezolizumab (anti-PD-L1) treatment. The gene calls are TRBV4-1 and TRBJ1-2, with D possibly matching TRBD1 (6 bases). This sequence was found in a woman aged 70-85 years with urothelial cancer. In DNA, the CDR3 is TGCGCCAGCAGCCAAGGGACAGCAGCTAACTATGGCTACACCTTC. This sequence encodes CASSQGTAANYGYTF.